The subject of this entry is one T cell receptor (beta chain). What it binds is not known. One junction end does not reproduce the germline sequence, and a read error may be involved. Clones were sequenced by immunoSEQ multiplex PCR, and TCRdb holds only the in-frame ones, with some missing. This table has over 45,000 clones, approximately 77% appearing once. The record originates from a study of T cells in localized non-small cell lung cancer. Study-wide points: Higher T cell density in the blood was associated with longer overall survival, whereas higher adjacent-lung clonality associated with shorter survival. Researchers found a median roughly 50 of the top 100 tumor clones in adjacent lung. Heterogeneity remains possible, as sequencing covered one tumor region only. The greatest T cell clonality was found in uninvolved adjacent lung (higher than in tumor).

Germline CDR1 is MNHNS and CDR2 is SASEGT. The CDR3 sequence is 15 residues long. Sequencing used peripheral blood, obtained before any cancer treatment. The gene calls are TRBV6-1 and TRBJ2-5, with 9 bases that match TRBD2. This clonotype was obtained from a man between 40 and 70 years old with stage I squamous cell lung carcinoma. In DNA form, the CDR3 reads TGTGCCAGCAGTGAAGCTAGCGGGGGCCAAGAGACCCAGCACTTC. Protein product: CASSEASGGQETQHF.